This T cell receptor beta chain was observed in a study of post-analysis software for immune sequencing data (dated by TCRdb to between 2014 and 2017). As for the study more broadly: The recorded disease courses included relapsing-remitting, secondary progressive and progressive-relapsing multiple sclerosis, and some patients had no subtype annotation. Patient repertoires were compared against 11 to 12 previously published healthy control repertoires from donors aged about 6 to 26 years. A subset of samples was prepared in parallel using single-end sample barcoding, then pooled and co-amplified after Illumina adapter ligation. Summary of the overall study and its limitations: The control group was slightly older than the multiple sclerosis patient group. Normalized Chao1 diversity was significantly lower in multiple sclerosis patients than controls, suggesting substantial peripheral T-cell clonal expansion. Direct clustering with F measure revealed strong co-clustering of samples prepared in the same batch, which led to a batch-effect correction. Patients showed significantly higher frequencies than controls for about 5 TRBV segments, among them TRBV5-6, TRBV5-1 and TRBV20-1.

To prepare the library, PCR was applied. Sequencer: Illumina HiSeq 2500. To reduce PCR and sequencing biases, unique molecular identifiers were incorporated into the TCR beta cDNA libraries. Approximately 500,000 cDNA molecules were obtained per 1 to 10 million input T cells, so each molecule approximated one T cell. The patient libraries were prepared and sequenced with the same protocol used for the earlier healthy control dataset. Samples belonging to the same batch were prepared together, multiplexed and sequenced on a shared HiSeq lane. In the paper's pipeline: MIGEC was used to process the raw barcoded reads, and molecular identifier groups with only a single read were discarded before consensus assembly and CDR3 extraction. VDJtools was used for post-analysis of the clonotype tables, and diversity was normalized by down-sampling every dataset to the size of the smallest sample. In repertoire overlap clustering, CDR3 amino acid sequences, but not nucleotide sequences, were matched to correct batch-related cross-sample contamination. TCRdb trimmed the raw reads at Q25, called clones with MiXCR and kept productive beta chains. Rows merge per CDR3 protein into single entries with the most common DNA and genes. These V and J calls derive from TCRdb rather than the authors' analysis. The sample contains hundreds of thousands of distinct CDR3 sequences, approximately 42% of them found a single time. Under 9% of the sample belongs to the ten largest clones.

To demonstrate the VDJtools post-analysis software, the study profiled TCR beta repertoires from the peripheral blood of 10 to 15 young patients with multiple sclerosis. The multiple sclerosis patients were children and adolescents ranging in age from 6 to 15 years. As regards this clonotype: It lacks a known antigen. No much larger clone is present one base from it, and per-base qualities are unavailable.

The CDR3, cysteine through phenylalanine, is 15 amino acids long. The sequence is cut down to CDR3 DNA, 45 bases in frame from base 1. Germline trimming: 5 bases from V, 7 bases from J; junction bases outside gene matches: 12. According to the germline V gene, CDR1 reads SGHAT and CDR2 reads FQNNGV. The TCR comes from a girl aged 2 to 10 with multiple sclerosis. The sequencing input was blood. The rearrangement combines TRBV11-2 with TRBJ2-7; 9 bases in between match TRBD2. In nucleotide form, the sequence is TGTGCCAGCAGCCTCGTAGCGGGAGTTGTTTCTGAGCAGTACTTC. This translates into CASSLVAGVVSEQYF. With the rest looked up from the reference TRBV11-2 and TRBJ2-7 genes rather than sequenced, the full variable domain is EAGVAQSPRYKIIEKRQSVAFWCNPISGHATLYWYQQILGQGPKLLIQFQNNGVVDDSQLPKDRFSAERLKGVDSTLKIQPAKLEDSAVYLCASSLVAGVVSEQYFGPGTRLTVT.